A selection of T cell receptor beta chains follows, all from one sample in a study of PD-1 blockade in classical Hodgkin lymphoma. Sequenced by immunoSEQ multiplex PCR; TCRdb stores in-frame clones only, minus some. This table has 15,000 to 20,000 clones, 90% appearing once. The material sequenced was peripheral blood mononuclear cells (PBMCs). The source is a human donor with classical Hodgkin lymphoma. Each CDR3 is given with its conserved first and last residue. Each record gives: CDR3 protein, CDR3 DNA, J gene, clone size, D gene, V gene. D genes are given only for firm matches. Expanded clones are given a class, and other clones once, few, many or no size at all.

cdr3_aa: CASRSDPGGNQPQHF
cdr3_nt: TGTGCCAGCAGGAGTGATCCAGGGGGCAATCAGCCCCAGCATTTT
j_call: TRBJ1-5
clone_size: NA
d_call: NA
v_call: TRBV2

cdr3_aa: CASSLLPVNGYTF
cdr3_nt: TGTGCCAGCAGCTTACTTCCGGTAAATGGCTACACCTTC
j_call: TRBJ1-2
clone_size: NA
d_call: NA
v_call: TRBV5-5

cdr3_aa: CASSEGGGQETQYF
cdr3_nt: TGTGCCAGCAGTGAAGGGGGGGGGCAAGAGACCCAGTACTTC
j_call: TRBJ2-5
clone_size: NA
d_call: TRBD2
v_call: TRBV25-1

cdr3_aa: CASSNILDRAGGAFF
cdr3_nt: TGCGCCAGCAGTAATATTTTGGACAGGGCCGGTGGAGCTTTCTTT
j_call: TRBJ1-1
clone_size: once
d_call: TRBD1
v_call: TRBV10-1

cdr3_aa: CAWSARGLSTEAFF
cdr3_nt: TGTGCCTGGAGTGCCCGAGGGTTGAGCACTGAAGCTTTCTTT
j_call: TRBJ1-1
clone_size: few
d_call: NA
v_call: TRBV30

cdr3_aa: CASSDDRVGANYGYTF
cdr3_nt: TGTGCCAGCAGTGATGACAGGGTTGGGGCTAACTATGGCTACACCTTC
j_call: TRBJ1-2
clone_size: few
d_call: TRBD1
v_call: TRBV25-1

cdr3_aa: CASSLQGASGNTIYF
cdr3_nt: TGTGCCAGCAGCTTACAGGGGGCCTCTGGAAACACCATATATTTT
j_call: TRBJ1-3
clone_size: NA
d_call: TRBD1
v_call: TRBV7-9

cdr3_aa: CASSIDLGVRGLNTGELFF
cdr3_nt: TGTGCCAGTAGTATAGATCTAGGCGTCAGGGGGCTAAACACCGGGGAGCTGTTTTTT
j_call: TRBJ2-2
clone_size: NA
d_call: TRBD1
v_call: TRBV19

cdr3_aa: CASSQGLAGGPGEQYF
cdr3_nt: TGTGCCAGCAGCCAAGGTCTAGCGGGAGGGCCGGGCGAGCAGTACTTC
j_call: TRBJ2-7
clone_size: NA
d_call: TRBD2
v_call: TRBV14

cdr3_aa: CASSLDPTSGTREQFF
cdr3_nt: TGTGCCAGCAGCTTAGACCCGACTAGCGGGACGCGCGAGCAGTTCTTC
j_call: TRBJ2-1
clone_size: NA
d_call: TRBD2
v_call: TRBV7-2

cdr3_aa: CASSKTVGEQYF
cdr3_nt: TGTGCCAGCAGCAAGACAGTGGGCGAGCAGTACTTC
j_call: TRBJ2-7
clone_size: NA
d_call: NA
v_call: TRBV21-1

cdr3_aa: CASSESQDEQYF
cdr3_nt: TGTGCCAGCAGTGAATCCCAGGACGAGCAGTACTTC
j_call: TRBJ2-7
clone_size: NA
d_call: NA
v_call: TRBV25-1

cdr3_aa: CASTTTGTRSPLHF
cdr3_nt: TGCGCCAGCACCACAACGGGGACCAGGTCACCCCTCCACTTT
j_call: TRBJ1-6
clone_size: NA
d_call: NA
v_call: TRBV4-1

cdr3_aa: CASRGDRGNSPLHF
cdr3_nt: TGTGCCAGCAGAGGGGACAGGGGTAATTCACCCCTCCACTTT
j_call: TRBJ1-6
clone_size: NA
d_call: TRBD1
v_call: TRBV2

cdr3_aa: CSASSGGELFF
cdr3_nt: TGCAGTGCTTCATCTGGCGGGGAGCTGTTTTTT
j_call: TRBJ2-2
clone_size: NA
d_call: NA
v_call: TRBV20-1

cdr3_aa: CASSLTEGGDYGYTF
cdr3_nt: TGTGCCAGCAGTTTGACAGAGGGGGGCGACTATGGCTACACCTTC
j_call: TRBJ1-2
clone_size: NA
d_call: NA
v_call: TRBV27

cdr3_aa: CASSPTSYNEQFF
cdr3_nt: TGTGCCAGCAGTCCCACTTCTTACAATGAGCAGTTCTTC
j_call: TRBJ2-1
clone_size: once
d_call: NA
v_call: TRBV6-4

cdr3_aa: CASSQDRVEPTTQYF
cdr3_nt: TGCGCCAGCAGCCAAGATAGGGTAGAGCCCACTACGCAGTATTTT
j_call: TRBJ2-3
clone_size: NA
d_call: NA
v_call: TRBV4-1

cdr3_aa: CASSFSLAGGPLDYEQYF
cdr3_nt: TGTGCCAGCAGTTTCTCCCTAGCGGGAGGGCCCTTAGACTACGAGCAGTACTTC
j_call: TRBJ2-7
clone_size: NA
d_call: TRBD2
v_call: TRBV28

cdr3_aa: CASSPRQGAYGTEAFF
cdr3_nt: TGTGCCAGCTCACCAAGACAGGGGGCATACGGCACTGAAGCTTTCTTT
j_call: TRBJ1-1
clone_size: NA
d_call: TRBD1
v_call: TRBV18

cdr3_aa: CASSPPGLNYEQYF
cdr3_nt: TGTGCCAGCTCACCCCCCGGACTGAACTACGAGCAGTACTTC
j_call: TRBJ2-7
clone_size: NA
d_call: NA
v_call: TRBV18

cdr3_aa: CASSPGPGNTIYF
cdr3_nt: TGTGCCAGCAGCCCCGGACCAGGAAACACCATATATTTT
j_call: TRBJ1-3
clone_size: NA
d_call: NA
v_call: TRBV5-5

cdr3_aa: CASKSTDTGELFF
cdr3_nt: TGTGCCAGCAAATCGACAGACACCGGGGAGCTGTTTTTT
j_call: TRBJ2-2
clone_size: NA
d_call: NA
v_call: TRBV6-4

cdr3_aa: CASSLLGGSYYNEQFF
cdr3_nt: TGCGCCAGCAGCTTGCTCGGTGGGAGTTACTACAATGAGCAGTTCTTC
j_call: TRBJ2-1
clone_size: NA
d_call: NA
v_call: TRBV5-1

cdr3_aa: CASSETGVNGNTIYF
cdr3_nt: TGTGCCAGCAGCGAAACAGGGGTAAATGGAAACACCATATATTTT
j_call: TRBJ1-3
clone_size: NA
d_call: TRBD1
v_call: TRBV25-1

cdr3_aa: CAISGVSYNEQFF
cdr3_nt: TGTGCCATCAGTGGTGTCTCCTACAATGAGCAGTTCTTC
j_call: TRBJ2-1
clone_size: once
d_call: NA
v_call: TRBV10-3

cdr3_aa: CASSWDKLEQFF
cdr3_nt: TGTGCCAGCAGCTGGGACAAGCTTGAGCAGTTCTTC
j_call: TRBJ2-1
clone_size: NA
d_call: NA
v_call: TRBV7-8

cdr3_aa: CASSLAGTTGANVLTF
cdr3_nt: TGTGCCAGCAGCTTAGCTGGGACTACTGGGGCCAACGTCCTGACTTTC
j_call: TRBJ2-6
clone_size: NA
d_call: TRBD2
v_call: TRBV7-9

cdr3_aa: CASSEEGGTDTQYF
cdr3_nt: TGTGCCAGCAGTGAGGAGGGGGGCACAGATACGCAGTATTTT
j_call: TRBJ2-3
clone_size: NA
d_call: NA
v_call: TRBV6-4

cdr3_aa: CASREGGGSAFF
cdr3_nt: TGTGCCAGCAGGGAAGGGGGCGGATCAGCTTTCTTT
j_call: TRBJ1-1
clone_size: NA
d_call: TRBD1
v_call: TRBV28

cdr3_aa: CASSDRGGGSSEQFF
cdr3_nt: TGTGCCAGCAGTGACAGAGGGGGAGGTAGCAGTGAGCAGTTCTTC
j_call: TRBJ2-1
clone_size: NA
d_call: NA
v_call: TRBV6-4